One sample yielded the 26 T cell receptor beta chains listed below, sequenced in a study of shared clonotypes between healthy human individuals. Generated by immunoSEQ multiplex PCR, the TCRdb table keeps only in-frame clones and is missing some. The table has under 1 million clones, about 96% seen once. Naive CD8 cells were CD45RO-negative, positively selected for CCR7, excluding terminally differentiated effector memory CD45RA+ cells. Sequenced input: naive CD8+ T cells sorted from blood. Receptor source: a man younger than 45 in good health.

Points on this clone: Other nucleotide sequences from this sample produce the same CDR3. This chain connects TRBV5-1 to TRBJ2-7, with a weak D call TRBD1 (5 bases). V was trimmed by 5 bases and J by 2 bases, leaving 8 bases between them. This CDR3 is built from 12 residues. The germline V gene has CDR1 SGHRS and CDR2 YFSETQ. The CDR3 spells CASSGAAYEQYF. The CDR3 region has the DNA TGCGCCAGCAGTGGGGCAGCCTACGAGCAGTACTTC.

CDR3: CASSQDRLGGNEQFF. CDR3 nucleotides: TGTGCCAGCAGCCAAGACAGGTTAGGGGGCAATGAGCAGTTCTTC. V and J are TRBV14 and TRBJ2-1; D might be TRBD1 (6 bases). CDR1 and CDR2 from the germline V gene are SGHDN and FVKESK. V gave up 0 bases and J gave up 6 bases, with 12 bases separating them. The CDR3 covers 15 residues.

This clone is a singleton in its sample. The chain is built from TRBV7-9 and TRBJ1-5; D remains ambiguous. The germline V gene encodes CDR1 SEHNR and CDR2 FQNEAQ (reference sequence). Trimming removed 5 bases from V and 0 bases from J, with 8 bases in between. This CDR3 has 14 amino acids. CDR3 region: CASSDGGSNQPQHF. The CDR3 DNA sequence: TGTGCCAGCAGCGACGGAGGTAGCAATCAGCCCCAGCATTTT.

CDR3 coding DNA: TGTGCCAGCAGCTTACCGTCTGGACAGGGGGCAGAGACCCAGTACTTC. Its protein is CASSLPSGQGAETQYF. This rearrangement joins TRBV7-9 to TRBJ2-5; 11 bases map to TRBD1. The CDR3 runs 16 residues. Trimming cost V 2 bases and J 4 bases; bases outside gene matches: 6. CDR1 is SEHNR, CDR2 FQNEAQ, per germline (reference sequence).

The chain uses TRBV25-1 and TRBJ1-1; D unresolved. Trimming took 5 bases from V and 4 from J, leaving 11 bases between them. The length of the CDR3 is 13 residues. Germline V gene data show CDR1 as MGHDK and CDR2 as SYGVNS. CDR3 protein: CASSLNAGTEAFF. Here the CDR3 DNA reads TGTGCCAGCAGTCTCAATGCGGGCACTGAAGCTTTCTTT.

The J gene is TRBJ2-1, the V gene TRBV29-1; TRBD2 matches 14 bases. The CDR3 has 17 amino acids. Germline V lookup: CDR1 SQVTM, CDR2 ANQGSEA. Trimming removed 6 bases from V and 7 bases from J; junction bases left unmatched: 14. CDR3 DNA: TGCAGCGTCGCCGGGACTAGCGGGAGTCGAACACCTAATGAGCAGTTCTTC. It specifies CSVAGTSGSRTPNEQFF.

Only one count was recorded for this clone. The chain links TRBV6-1 to TRBJ2-7; D is unclear. There are 12 residues in the CDR3. The germline V and J ends were trimmed by 8 bases and 0 bases, with 8 bases remaining between them. Germline CDR1 MNHNS, CDR2 SASEGT. The CDR3 DNA reads as TGTGCCAGCCTGGAAAGCTCCTACGAGCAGTACTTC. Translating it yields CASLESSYEQYF.

The chain uses TRBV13 and TRBJ2-1; possibly TRBD2 for D (5 bases). The CDR3 is made up of 15 amino acids. Trimming shortened V by 4 bases and J by 0 bases, and 10 bases separated the two germline ends. Germline loops: CDR1 PRHDT, CDR2 FYEKMQ (reference sequence). The CDR3 sequence is CASSSVANSYNEQFF. The CDR3 nucleotides are TGTGCCAGCAGCTCCGTAGCGAACTCCTACAATGAGCAGTTCTTC.

The chain is built from TRBV7-8 and TRBJ2-5; 11 nucleotides line up with TRBD1. V lost 3 bases to trimming and J lost 5 bases; unmatched junction nucleotides: 8. The germline CDR1 and CDR2 sequences are SGHVS and FQNEAQ. CDR3 length: 16 residues. The CDR3 region has the DNA TGTGCCAGCAGCTTGCCCGGACAGGGGGCGAACGAGACCCAGTACTTC. Protein sequence: CASSLPGQGANETQYF.

The chain uses TRBV18 and TRBJ1-1; D unclear. This CDR3 region has 20 residues. Germline assignment: CDR1 KGHSH and CDR2 LQKENI. V lost 6 bases to trimming and J lost 0 bases, with 29 bases between them. CDR3 nucleotides: TGTGCCAGCTCGCAAGACCACTTATCGGGCTACGGACTCATGAACACTGAAGCTTTCTTT. Translation gives CASSQDHLSGYGLMNTEAFF.

The table lists this clone with a count of one. V and J are TRBV29-1 and TRBJ2-1; D may be TRBD1 (5 bases). V was cut by 7 bases and J by 6 bases, with 7 bases left in between. Looked up from germline, CDR1 is SQVTM and CDR2 is ANQGSEA. CDR3 length: 10 residues. Here the CDR3 reads CSEGVNEQFF. CDR3 coding DNA: TGCAGCGAAGGGGTCAATGAGCAGTTCTTC.

The CDR3 nucleotides read TGTGCCAGCAGCGTAGGTCAGACCACCGGGGAGCTGTTTTTT. Protein product: CASSVGQTTGELFF. The rearrangement links TRBV9 to TRBJ2-2; D is undetermined. Germline CDR1 is SGDLS and CDR2 is YYNGEE. Trimming left V 0 bases short and J 4 bases short, with 7 bases between. The CDR3 is made up of 14 amino acids.

The sample holds one count of this clone. The V call is TRBV19, the J call TRBJ1-5; D uncertain. CDR3 length equals 12 residues. Germline lookup yields CDR1 LNHDA and CDR2 SQIVND (reference sequence). V was clipped by 6 bases and J by 4 bases, with 7 bases between them. CDR3 protein: CASSPLNQPQHF. CDR3 in DNA: TGTGCCAGTAGCCCTCTGAATCAGCCCCAGCATTTT.

V and J are TRBV30 and TRBJ2-5; TRBD1 matches 9 bases. V lost 6 bases and J lost 3; bases outside the gene matches: 14. Germline V gives CDR1 GTSNPN, CDR2 SVGIG (reference sequence). There are 16 residues in the CDR3. CDR3 in DNA: TGTGCCTGCCCTAGGGGGACAGGGACGGCCGAAGAGACCCAGTACTTC. Its translation is CACPRGTGTAEETQYF.

The chain combines TRBV4-1 with TRBJ2-2; a weak D match, TRBD1 (6 bases). This CDR3 has 15 residues. Germline lookup yields CDR1 MGHRA and CDR2 YSYEKL. The germline V and J ends were trimmed by 1 base and 4 bases, with 10 bases remaining between them. CDR3: CASSQGATGTGELFF. CDR3 DNA sequence: TGCGCCAGCAGCCAAGGGGCGACAGGCACCGGGGAGCTGTTTTTT.

V is TRBV9 and J is TRBJ2-5; the match to TRBD2 covers 7 bases. The CDR3 contains 16 residues. Trimming took 3 bases from V and 3 from J; bases not matched to a gene: 11. The germline V gene has CDR1 SGDLS and CDR2 YYNGEE. CDR3 sequence reads: CASSASSTSLKETQYF. The CDR3 DNA is TGTGCCAGCAGCGCAAGTTCGACTAGCCTCAAAGAGACCCAGTACTTC. Supplemented by reference TRBV9 and TRBJ2-5, the full variable domain reads DSGVTQTPKHLITATGQRVTLRCSPRSGDLSVYWYQQSLDQGLQFLIQYYNGEERAKGNILERFSAQQFPDLHSELNLSSLELGDSALYFCASSASSTSLKETQYFGPGTRLLVL.

The chain employs TRBV6-4 and TRBJ1-2; D uncertain. The CDR3 runs 12 residues. Trimming removed 0 bases from V and 7 bases from J, with 6 bases in between. Germline CDR1 reads MRHNA; CDR2 reads SNTAGT. The CDR3 loop reads CASSDSFGGYTF. In nucleotides, the CDR3 is TGTGCCAGCAGTGACTCATTTGGTGGCTACACCTTC.

The V call is TRBV4-2, the J call TRBJ1-2, with 9 positions matching TRBD1. With 0 bases clipped from V and 5 bases from J, the junction kept 4 bases outside the gene matches. Germline V lookup: CDR1 LGHNA, CDR2 YNFKEQ. This CDR3 is built from 15 residues. CDR3 nucleotides: TGTGCCAGCAGCCAAGAAGGGACAGGGACGTATGGCTACACCTTC. Protein product: CASSQEGTGTYGYTF.

The chain uses TRBV29-1 and TRBJ2-1; D gene unclear. This CDR3 is built from 13 residues. Trimming left V 7 bases short and J 4 bases short, with 14 bases between. Germline lookup yields CDR1 SQVTM and CDR2 ANQGSEA. Written as DNA, the CDR3 is TGCAGCGGCCATGCCCCTTATTACAATGAGCAGTTCTTC. Amino acids: CSGHAPYYNEQFF.

The gene calls are TRBV7-9 and TRBJ2-1; D is undetermined. V was pared by 5 bases and J by 7 bases, with 9 bases between. CDR3 length equals 12 residues. From germline, CDR1 is SEHNR and CDR2 FQNEAQ (reference sequence). Here the CDR3 reads CASSRPGNEQFF. For the CDR3, the DNA is TGTGCCAGCAGCCGTCCAGGTAATGAGCAGTTCTTC. Full variable domain (outside the CDR3, taken from reference TRBV7-9 and TRBJ2-1): DTGVSQNPRHKITKRGQNVTFRCDPISEHNRLYWYRQTLGQGPEFLTYFQNEAQLEKSRLLSDRFSAERPKGSFSTLEIQRTEQGDSAMYLCASSRPGNEQFFGPGTRLTVL.

The chain is built from TRBV15 and TRBJ2-1, with a tentative D call TRBD2 (7 bases). The ends were cut back, 4 bases at V and 6 bases at J, with 19 bases in the middle. This CDR3 spans 16 amino acids. Germline values: CDR1 LNHNV, CDR2 YYDKDF (reference sequence). DNA for the CDR3: TGTGCCACCAGCAACCCGAAGGGGGAGGGCCTCAATGAGCAGTTCTTC. Its protein is CATSNPKGEGLNEQFF.

The chain's CDR3 is CASSPPRSYEKLFF. CDR3 sequence (DNA): TGTGCCAGCAGCCCTCCGAGGTCCTATGAAAAACTGTTTTTT. This sequence joins TRBV4-2 and TRBJ1-4; D not resolved. CDR1 LGHNA and CDR2 YNFKEQ come from the germline V gene. The germline V and J ends were trimmed by 4 bases and 6 bases, with 12 bases remaining between them. This CDR3 region has 14 residues.

This chain uses TRBV7-9 with TRBJ2-4, with a tentative D call TRBD1 (5 bases). The CDR3 contains 16 residues. Germline CDR1 reads SEHNR; CDR2 reads FQNEAQ (reference sequence). V dropped 5 bases and J dropped 1 base, with 15 bases sitting between them. CDR3 amino acids: CASSPRVGAAKNIQYF. The CDR3, as DNA: TGTGCCAGCAGCCCTAGAGTTGGGGCGGCCAAAAACATTCAGTACTTC. The whole variable domain, filled in from reference TRBV7-9 and TRBJ2-4, reads DTGVSQNPRHKITKRGQNVTFRCDPISEHNRLYWYRQTLGQGPEFLTYFQNEAQLEKSRLLSDRFSAERPKGSFSTLEIQRTEQGDSAMYLCASSPRVGAAKNIQYFGAGTRLSVL.

This sequence joins TRBV4-2 and TRBJ1-1, with a weak D call TRBD1 (6 bases). Germline CDR1 reads LGHNA; CDR2 reads YNFKEQ. The CDR3 contains 17 residues. V dropped 5 bases and J dropped 5 bases, with 24 bases sitting between them. CDR3 region: CASSSPQHPGARTEAFF. DNA of the CDR3: TGTGCCAGCAGCTCGCCCCAACATCCGGGGGCGCGAACTGAAGCTTTCTTT.

The chain recombines TRBV5-1 with TRBJ2-7, with 11 positions matching TRBD1. V lost 4 bases, J lost 2 bases, and 5 bases stayed unmatched. The CDR3 runs to 15 residues. Germline V gene data show CDR1 as SGHRS and CDR2 as YFSETQ. For the CDR3, the DNA is TGCGCCAGCAGCACAAGGACAGGGGGCGCCTACGAGCAGTACTTC. As protein: CASSTRTGGAYEQYF. The full variable domain, completed using reference TRBV5-1 and TRBJ2-7, is KAGVTQTPRYLIKTRGQQVTLSCSPISGHRSVSWYQQTPGQGLQFLFEYFSETQRNKGNFPGRFSGRQFSNSRSEMNVSTLELGDSALYLCASSTRTGGAYEQYFGPGTRLTVT.

The CDR3 bases are TGTGCCAGCAGCTTTCCCCCGGGACGGGTAGAAAAACTGTTTTTT. This gives the protein CASSFPPGRVEKLFF. The chain uses TRBV7-9 and TRBJ1-4; a weak D match, TRBD1 (5 bases). V was cut by 3 bases and J by 8 bases, with 16 bases left in between. This CDR3 has 15 residues. Germline V gene lookup returns CDR1 SEHNR and CDR2 FQNEAQ (reference sequence).